The clone carrying this T cell receptor (beta chain) was observed a few times. The repertoire was sequenced with immunoSEQ multiplex PCR; TCRdb's copy has only in-frame clones and lacks some. The table lists roughly 100,000 clones, 85% to 90% of them singletons. This entry belongs to a study of control samples from healthy donors and cancer patients. From germline, CDR1 is SGDLS and CDR2 YYNGEE. V dropped 3 bases and J dropped 3 bases, with 1 base sitting between them. The CDR3 sequence is 12 residues long. The chain recombines TRBV9 with TRBJ1-6; no clear D. Source material: blood. This TCR was recovered from a young man in good health. The CDR3 region is CASSGYNSPLHF. Written as DNA, the CDR3 is TGTGCCAGCAGCGGCTATAATTCACCCCTCCACTTT.